The subject of this entry is one T cell receptor (beta chain). Its target antigen remains unknown. The input lacks base qualities; no much larger clone sits a single base away. Libraries were made using 5' RACE. TCRdb shows the sequencer as Illumina HiSeq 2500. The second PCR ran for about 7 to 11 cycles and used a J-beta primer mix along with a sample-barcoded 5' primer. A template-switch 5' adaptor carrying 12 random nucleotides introduced a unique molecular identifier onto each TCR beta cDNA molecule. Each sample yielded at least 3 million CDR3-containing paired-end reads. The Mint cDNA synthesis kit, primed by a TRBC-specific oligonucleotide, was used to synthesize first-strand cDNA from all RNA. All cDNA was treated with uracil-DNA glycosylase and then went through a first 18-cycle PCR with the universal primers M1SS and BC2_uni_R. For the original study's pipeline: Normalization of each sample was performed by random selection of 1 million high-quality reads, each carrying a distinct molecular identifier. Instead of being binned into consensus sequences, reads with shared molecular identifiers were discarded. MiTCR, run with a Q25 quality threshold and the strictest error-elimination algorithm, handled CDR3 identification, clonotype clustering and error correction. A nonparametric unseen species model with Euler transformation was used to estimate lower-bound total TCR beta diversity. TCRdb reworked the public reads: Q25 trimming with fastp, MiXCR clone assembly, productive beta chains retained. Each CDR3 protein gets just one entry, which takes the most common genes and DNA from the rows behind it. Here the V and J calls rest on TCRdb's processing, not on the authors' analysis. Across this sample there are over 600,000 distinct CDR3 sequences, with roughly 56% seen only once. The top ten hold around a quarter of the sample.

Systemically healthy Caucasian individuals from Russia, over 30 in total and aged about 6 to 90 years, were included as donors. Each donor gave roughly 9 milliliters of peripheral blood, drawn into EDTA-treated Vacutainer tubes. Ficoll-Paque density-gradient centrifugation was used to isolate PBMCs, with at least 6.5 million per sample. Total RNA was extracted from PBMCs with Trizol reagent, with at least 5.5 micrograms obtained per sample. For every donor, an aliquot of PBMCs went through flow cytometry to measure the percentages of naive CD45RAhigh/CD27high T cells. This sample is part of a study of blood T cells in healthy people across ages (dated by TCRdb to between 2015 and 2017). Turning to the overall study: In model experiments, template switching captured roughly one uniquely barcoded TCR beta cDNA molecule for every two T cells. Using deep sequencing normalized with unique cDNA molecular identifiers, the study measured how TCR beta repertoire diversity changes with age. The donors were divided into four age groups: young (average roughly 15 years), middle-aged (approximately 39), aged (roughly 60) and long-lived (82). Two additional independent replicas of 1 million unique cDNA reads from the same blood draw were analyzed for two donors (one aged 18 to 30 and one aged 80 or older). Donors of different ages were randomly distributed across sequencing lanes to avoid experimental bias.

From the germline V gene (reference sequence), CDR1 is MNHEY and CDR2 is SMNVEV. From cysteine to phenylalanine, the CDR3 is 14 amino acids long. The entry retains the CDR3 DNA only, 42 bases that are in frame from base 1. What the research found in general, with its limitations: As age increased, observed TCR beta diversity per million T cells dropped in a roughly linear way, and a significant reduction was already evident by age about 40. Since profiling was done on bulk unsorted PBMCs, naive and antigen-experienced compartments could not be conclusively compared. There was a strong correlation between observed TCR beta diversity and the percentage of naive T cells measured by flow cytometry. Compared with the aged group, more naive CD4+ T cells, fewer expanded clones and increased TCR diversity were shown by the long-lived group, suggesting age selection. Estimates of total diversity based on one million sequenced T cells were considered lower bounds and underestimates. Because donor CMV infection status was unknown, age-related changes in expanded clonotypes were potentially confounded.

The sequence was obtained from a man aged 40-49 years in good health. This chain is built from TRBV27 and TRBJ2-5; TRBD1 is perhaps the D gene, given 6 matching bases. With the DNA end fitting TRBJ2-7 better, the J assignment may be wrong. Material for sequencing was blood. The CDR3 reads as follows: CASSFPGTSGEQYF. The bases read TGTGCCAGCAGTTTTCCCGGGACATCCGGCGAGCAGTACTTC.